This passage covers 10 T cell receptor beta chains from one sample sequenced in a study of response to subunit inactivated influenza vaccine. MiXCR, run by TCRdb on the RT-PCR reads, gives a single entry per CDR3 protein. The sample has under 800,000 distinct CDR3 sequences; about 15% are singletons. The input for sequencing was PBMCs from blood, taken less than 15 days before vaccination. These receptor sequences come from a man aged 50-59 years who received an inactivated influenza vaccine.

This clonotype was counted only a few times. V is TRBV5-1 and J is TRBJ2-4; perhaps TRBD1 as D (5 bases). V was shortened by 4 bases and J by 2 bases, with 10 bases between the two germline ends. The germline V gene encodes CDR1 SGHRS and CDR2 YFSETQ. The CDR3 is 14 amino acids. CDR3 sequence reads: CASSQGDSKNIQYF. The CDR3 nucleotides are TGCGCCAGCAGCCAAGGGGATTCCAAAAACATTCAGTACTTC.

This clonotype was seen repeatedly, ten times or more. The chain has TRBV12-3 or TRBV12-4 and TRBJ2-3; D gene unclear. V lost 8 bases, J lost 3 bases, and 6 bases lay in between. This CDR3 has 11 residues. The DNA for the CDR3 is TGTGCCAGCGATCGAACAGATACGCAGTATTTT. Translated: CASDRTDTQYF.

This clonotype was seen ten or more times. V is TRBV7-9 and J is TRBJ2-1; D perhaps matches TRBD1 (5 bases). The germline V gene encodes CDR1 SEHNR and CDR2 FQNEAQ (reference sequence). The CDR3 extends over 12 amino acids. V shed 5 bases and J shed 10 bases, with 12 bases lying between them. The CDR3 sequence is CASSRTPLEQFF. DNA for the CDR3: TGTGCCAGCAGCCGGACACCACTAGAGCAGTTCTTC.

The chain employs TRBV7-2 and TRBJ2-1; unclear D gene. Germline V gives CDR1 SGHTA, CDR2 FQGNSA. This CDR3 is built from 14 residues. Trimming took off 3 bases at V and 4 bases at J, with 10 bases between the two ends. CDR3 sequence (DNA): TGTGCCAGCAGCTTCTGGGCAATATACAATGAGCAGTTCTTC. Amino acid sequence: CASSFWAIYNEQFF.

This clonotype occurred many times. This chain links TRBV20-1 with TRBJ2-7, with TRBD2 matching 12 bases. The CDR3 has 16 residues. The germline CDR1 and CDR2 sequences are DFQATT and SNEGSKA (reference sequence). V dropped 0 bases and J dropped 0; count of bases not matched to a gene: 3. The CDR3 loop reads CSARDLAGGSSYEQYF. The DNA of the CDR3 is TGCAGTGCTAGAGATCTAGCGGGAGGGAGCTCCTACGAGCAGTACTTC.

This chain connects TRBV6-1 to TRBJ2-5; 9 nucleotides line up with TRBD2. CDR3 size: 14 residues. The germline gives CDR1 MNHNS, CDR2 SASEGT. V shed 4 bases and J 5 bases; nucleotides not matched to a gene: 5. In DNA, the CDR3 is TGTGCCAGCAGTGGCGGGGGGGCCGGGGAGACCCAGTACTTC. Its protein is CASSGGGAGETQYF.

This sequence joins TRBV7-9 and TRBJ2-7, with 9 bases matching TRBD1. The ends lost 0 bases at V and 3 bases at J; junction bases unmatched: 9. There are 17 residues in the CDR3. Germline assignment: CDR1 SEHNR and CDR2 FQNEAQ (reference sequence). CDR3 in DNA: TGTGCCAGCAGCTTAGCACTACCGACAGGGGGTTTCTACGAGCAGTACTTC. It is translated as CASSLALPTGGFYEQYF.

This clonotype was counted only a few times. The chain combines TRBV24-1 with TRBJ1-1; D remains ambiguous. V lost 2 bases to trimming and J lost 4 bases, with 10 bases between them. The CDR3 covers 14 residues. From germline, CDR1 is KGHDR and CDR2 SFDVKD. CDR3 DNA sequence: TGTGCCACCAGTGATTCTGGTTTCGGCACTGAAGCTTTCTTT. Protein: CATSDSGFGTEAFF.

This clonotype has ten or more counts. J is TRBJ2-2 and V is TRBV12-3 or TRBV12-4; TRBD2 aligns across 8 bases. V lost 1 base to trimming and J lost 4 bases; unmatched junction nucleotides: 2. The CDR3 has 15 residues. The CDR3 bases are TGTGCCAGCAGTTTAGGGACTAGCTTCACCGGGGAGCTGTTTTTT. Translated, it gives CASSLGTSFTGELFF.

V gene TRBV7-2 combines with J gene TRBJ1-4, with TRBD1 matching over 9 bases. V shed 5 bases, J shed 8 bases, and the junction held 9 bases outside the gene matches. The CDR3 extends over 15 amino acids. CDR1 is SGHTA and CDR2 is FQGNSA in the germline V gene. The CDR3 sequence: CASSASGTGREKLFF. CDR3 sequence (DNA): TGTGCCAGCAGCGCCTCCGGGACAGGGAGGGAAAAACTGTTTTTT.